This TCR beta chain was sequenced during a study of blood T cell repertoires in COVID-19. The method was immunoSEQ multiplex PCR; TCRdb's version includes in-frame clones alone and lacks a portion of them. The sample contains approximately 92,000 clones, roughly 75% of which appear only once. The clonotype was recovered from a man aged 50 to 60 who had recovered from COVID-19. Sequencing used peripheral blood.

The CDR3, as DNA: TGTGCCTGGGACTCGTCCTACAATGAGCAGTTCTTC. Amino acid sequence: CAWDSSYNEQFF. J is TRBJ2-1 and V is TRBV30; D ambiguous. Germline V gives CDR1 GTSNPN, CDR2 SVGIG (reference sequence). The CDR3 sequence is 12 residues long. V was trimmed by 5 bases and J by 1 base, leaving 6 bases between them.